This TCR beta chain was captured by sequencing in a study of beta chain features in type 1 diabetes (dated 2018 in TCRdb). Study-wide context: Patients and healthy donors did not differ in mean age, gender distribution, total cell number or subset yield. A total of some 100,000,000 sorted cells were examined across all samples, and a strong correlation was observed between cell number per subset and RNA yield. In the study, recently diagnosed type 1 diabetes patients and matched healthy donors were compared on the TCRB repertoires of their sorted circulating CD4+ T cell subsets. Naive and central memory subsets were obtained from all 28 donors, but regulatory and stem cell-like memory subsets were isolated from only 8 patients and 8 healthy donors. The paper's findings and limits, for the study overall: Fewer insertions and more nucleotide deletions at VDJ recombination sites were observed in patients with type 1 diabetes, implying thymic rearrangement abnormalities. Naive, central memory and regulatory TCRB repertoires appeared to be more alike among patients than among healthy donors. Because cDNA was sequenced instead of genomic DNA, highly expressing activated cells could be over-represented, though the groups showed no difference in activation or CD3 levels. A moderate but significant shortening of TCRB CDR3 length was observed in type 1 diabetes patients in all four CD4+ subsets. Shorter templates might have been favored by PCR, but patient and control samples were amplified and corrected together, so both groups would have been affected equally by any skew. HLA sub-analyses involved small numbers of individuals, so any influence of HLA type on TCRB rearrangement remained unresolved.

The High Capacity cDNA Reverse Transcription Kit was used to reverse transcribe all of the isolated RNA, meaning that expressed TCRB transcripts were what got sequenced. Deep immunoSEQ sequencing was applied to naive, central memory and regulatory T cell samples, giving an average of around 3.4 million total reads per sample. Sorted cells were lysed in RLT buffer and RNA was extracted with DNase-treated RNeasy Micro or Mini kits, depending on cell number. Each cell subset was processed separately to prevent cross-contamination, with patient and healthy donor samples processed together. The immunoSEQ multiplex PCR was used to amplify TCRB sequences from cDNA, yielding 87-bp fragments that span the CDR3 region. Amplicons were sequenced on the Illumina HiSeq platform. The study's processing was this. Synthetic template baselines were used to correct PCR bias computationally, reads within Hamming distance 2 were collapsed, and singletons that could not be merged were discarded. Reads were aligned against IMGT to assign V, D and J genes, CDR3 length and insertions or deletions at six rearrangement sites. Within each subset, clonotype counts were normalized to sorted cell number, after which true diversity and Gini coefficients were computed with the tcR R package. The overlap coefficient, calculated on TCRB nucleotide sequences, was used to quantify repertoire sharing. Out-of-frame TCRB sequences from naive cells were analyzed as a proxy for the pre-selection repertoire. What TCRdb holds here is the immuneACCESS table cut down to in-frame rearrangements. Part of the clones is not present; checked against another copy, under half of the missing clones reflect an unresolved V gene, and the others are unexplained. V, J and clone size reflect that table, while D and trimming were determined from the DNA. The sample records hundreds of thousands of clones, about 14% of which are singletons. The biggest ten clones account for 0.07% to 0.095% of the sample.

Each donor gave one peripheral blood draw, averaging approximately 0.11 L, which was collected into heparinised tubes. Using a panel that included CD45RO, CCR7, CD25, CD127, CD95 and CD27, naive, central memory, regulatory and stem cell-like memory CD4+ T cells were sorted on a BD FACSAria II. A purity above 95% was achieved for all sorted populations. PBMCs were isolated right away by Lymphoprep density gradient centrifugation and were stained directly, without culture. So that batch effects would be minimized, each experiment stained and sorted samples in pairs, pairing one healthy donor with one patient. On this clone itself: What antigen it recognizes has not been identified. Base-call qualities are not available, and no considerably larger clone is one nucleotide away.

The V and J ends are trimmed by 5 bases and 4 bases, leaving 15 bases between them. The CDR3 starts with the cysteine, ends with the phenylalanine, and has 14 residues. Kept here is only the CDR3 DNA, which spans 42 bases and is read in frame from base 1. CDR1 and CDR2 are read off the germline V gene (reference sequence) as SEHNR and FQNEAQ. This sequence uses TRBV7-9 and TRBJ2-7; the D region may be TRBD1 or TRBD2, each matching 6 bases equally. The clonotype comes from a man aged 18 to 30 in good health. Sequencing input: naive CD4+ T cells from blood. The meaning of the sample's cell subset or site label: true naive CD4+ T cells. The CDR3 protein sequence reads: CASSLYGGKYEQYF. The sequenced DNA is TGTGCCAGCAGCCTCTACGGGGGCAAATACGAGCAGTACTTC.